The rows below give T cell receptor beta chains drawn from one sample of a study of cytomegalovirus exposure and HLA in healthy donors. Some clones are missing from TCRdb's copy, which holds only in-frame ones; the method was immunoSEQ multiplex PCR. The sample lists approximately 160,000 clones, 70% to 90% occurring once. The sequenced sample consisted of PBMCs. These receptors originate from a woman between 18 and 29 years old in good health and CMV-seronegative. Each CDR3 is given with its conserved first and last residue. D genes are given only for firm matches. Rows may omit the clone size; those that give it use once, few, many or a size class.

TRBV6-6	TRBD1	TRBJ1-3	.	TGTGCCAGCAGTTACTCCCAGGGGGCGCCTGGAAACACCATATATTTT	CASSYSQGAPGNTIYF
TRBV4-1	.	TRBJ1-6	once	TGCGCCACCAAGCGGGGAGACGGTTCCTATAATTCACCCCTCCACTTT	CATKRGDGSYNSPLHF
TRBV7-6	TRBD1	TRBJ2-5	.	TGTGCCAGCAGCCCCGGGACAGGGGCGACCCAGTACTTC	CASSPGTGATQYF
TRBV5-1	.	TRBJ2-5	.	TGCGCCAGCAGGGACGATTGGGGGCTGGAGGAGCAGTACTTC	CASRDDWGLEEQYF
TRBV6-6	.	TRBJ1-1	.	TGTGCCAGCAGTTATTACAGGGTAGAGACTGAAGCTTTCTTT	CASSYYRVETEAFF
TRBV4-1	TRBD1	TRBJ1-5	.	TGCGCCAGCAGCCAAGATCGACAGGGAGATCAGCCCCAGCATTTT	CASSQDRQGDQPQHF
TRBV7-2	TRBD2	TRBJ2-1	many	TGTGCCAGCAGCGTCCGAGCGGGAGGGCCGGGTGAGCAGTTCTTC	CASSVRAGGPGEQFF
TRBV19	.	TRBJ1-1	few	TGTGCCAGTAGTATAATCGGGGCCGGAGGGGCGAACACTGAAGCTTTCTTT	CASSIIGAGGANTEAFF
TRBV18	TRBD1	TRBJ1-6	.	TGTGCCAGCTCACCTCAGTCGACAGGGGGATCCTATAATTCACCCCTCCACTTT	CASSPQSTGGSYNSPLHF
TRBV28	.	TRBJ2-1	.	TGTGCCAGCAGCCCACCCGCCGACACCTTCTACAATGAGCAGTTCTTC	CASSPPADTFYNEQFF
TRBV5-1	TRBD2	TRBJ2-7	.	TGCGCCAGCAGCCTACTAGCGGGGACCGGCGAGCAGTACTTC	CASSLLAGTGEQYF
TRBV2	TRBD1	TRBJ1-2	.	TGTGCCAGCAGTGAGGTATCAGGGGGTGACTATGGCTACACCTTC	CASSEVSGGDYGYTF
TRBV6-5	.	TRBJ2-3	.	TGTGCCAGCACCCGCCGCAGGGGAGGGATAAATACGCAGTATTTT	CASTRRRGGINTQYF
TRBV27	.	TRBJ2-3	.	TGTGCCAGCAGTGGGACACCGAACATTTTAAGCACAGATACGCAGTATTTT	CASSGTPNILSTDTQYF
TRBV7-2	TRBD2	TRBJ2-2	.	TGTGCCAGCACCCCCGGGACTAGCGGGACGAACACCGGGGAGCTGTTTTTT	CASTPGTSGTNTGELFF
TRBV5-1	.	TRBJ2-1	.	TGCGCCAGCAGCTTGGGAGACACCTACAATGAGCAGTTCTTC	CASSLGDTYNEQFF
TRBV28	.	TRBJ2-5	.	TGTGCCAGCAGCGGAGGGGACCGCCCAGGGACCCAGTACTTC	CASSGGDRPGTQYF
TRBV19	TRBD1	TRBJ2-2	.	TGTGCCAGTAGTATAGCCAGGACAGGGAACACCGGGGAGCTGTTTTTT	CASSIARTGNTGELFF
TRBV4-2	.	TRBJ2-5	.	TGTGCCAGCAGCCAATCCTGGACAGAAGAGACCCAGTACTTC	CASSQSWTEETQYF
TRBV27	TRBD2	TRBJ2-1	.	TGTGCCAGCAGTCCGGAACCTAGCGGGAGGAGTGACGGCAATGAGCAGTTCTTC	CASSPEPSGRSDGNEQFF
TRBV6-6	TRBD1	TRBJ2-7	.	TGTGCCAGCAGTGGGACAGGGGGATCCTACGAGCAGTACTTC	CASSGTGGSYEQYF
TRBV7-8	TRBD1	TRBJ2-7	once	TGTGCCAGCAGACCTCGGACAGGGTTGTCCTACGAGCAGTACTTC	CASRPRTGLSYEQYF
TRBV2	.	TRBJ1-3	.	TGTGCCAGCAGTGAAGTGCTGAGCACCATATATTTT	CASSEVLSTIYF
TRBV5-1	.	TRBJ2-7	.	TGCGCCAGCAGCTTGGGTGGAGTCGCCTCCTACGAGCAGTACTTC	CASSLGGVASYEQYF
TRBV12-5	.	TRBJ2-3	few	TGTGCTAGTGGTTTGGACATCACAGATACGCAGTATTTT	CASGLDITDTQYF
TRBV7-3	.	TRBJ2-1	.	TGTGCCAGCAGCCCCTTGGCGGGGGCTGCCTACAATGAGCAGTTCTTC	CASSPLAGAAYNEQFF
TRBV11-3	.	TRBJ1-1	.	TGTGCCAGCAGCCTAGCGGGCACTGAAGCTTTCTTT	CASSLAGTEAFF
TRBV7-9	TRBD1	TRBJ2-7	.	TGTTCCAGCAGCCCCAAGGACAGGGGCTCCTACGAGCAGTACTTC	CSSSPKDRGSYEQYF
TRBV9	TRBD1	TRBJ1-1	once	TGTGCCAGCAGCGTGGGACAGTCGAACACTGAAGCTTTCTTT	CASSVGQSNTEAFF
TRBV2	.	TRBJ1-1	.	TGTGCCAGCAGTGGTCCCGTGAGAGGCACTGAAGCTTTCTTT	CASSGPVRGTEAFF
TRBV28	.	TRBJ1-5	.	TGTGCCAGCAGTCCACCTAATTACAGCGGGAATCAGCCCCAGCATTTT	CASSPPNYSGNQPQHF
TRBV28	TRBD1	TRBJ1-1	.	TGTGCCAGCAGTCTACCTGGGACAGGGCTGGCTTTCTTT	CASSLPGTGLAFF
TRBV28	TRBD1	TRBJ2-2	.	TGTGCCAGCAGTTTAGGTGGACAGGGGGACACCGGGGAGCTGTTTTTT	CASSLGGQGDTGELFF
TRBV6-1	TRBD1	TRBJ2-5	once	TGTGCCAGCAACAGGGGGATAGGTAACCAAGAGACCCAGTACTTC	CASNRGIGNQETQYF
TRBV7-9	.	TRBJ2-1	few	TGTGCCAGCAGCCCCCCGCGGGGTGGGGCGAATGAGCAGTTCTTC	CASSPPRGGANEQFF
TRBV5-1	.	TRBJ2-1	.	TGCGCCAGCAGCTTGGCTCCGGGGATCGACAATGAGCAGTTCTTC	CASSLAPGIDNEQFF
TRBV6-5	.	TRBJ1-1	.	TGTGCCAGCAGTTACGAGTCTGAGGCTGAAGCTTTCTTT	CASSYESEAEAFF
TRBV10-3	TRBD2	TRBJ2-1	.	TGTGCCATCGCCCGACTAGCGGGTGTCGCGGAGCAGTTCTTC	CAIARLAGVAEQFF
TRBV4-1	.	TRBJ2-3	.	TGCGCCAGCAGCCTAGGTATGCGGGGAGAGGGCACAGATACGCAGTATTTT	CASSLGMRGEGTDTQYF
TRBV28	.	TRBJ2-6	.	TGTGCCAGCAGAGACCACTACTCTGGGGCCAACGTCCTGACTTTC	CASRDHYSGANVLTF
TRBV9	TRBD2	TRBJ2-3	.	TGTGCCAGCACCCTGGGGCGGGGACTACTCCCAGATACGCAGTATTTT	CASTLGRGLLPDTQYF
TRBV6-5	TRBD1	TRBJ2-3	few	TGTGCCAGCAGACTTGACAGGGCCAGCACAGATACGCAGTATTTT	CASRLDRASTDTQYF
TRBV25-1	.	TRBJ1-2	.	TGTGCCACCCAGGGCCCCGGGAGAGCCTATGGCTACACCTTC	CATQGPGRAYGYTF
TRBV7-9	.	TRBJ2-7	.	TGTGCCAGCAGCTTAGGGGCTTTGCACTACGAGCAGTACTTC	CASSLGALHYEQYF
TRBV12-5	TRBD1	TRBJ1-5	.	TGTGCTAGTGGAGCTCCAGGGGGCGCAGGGGGCCGATCCCAGCATTTT	CASGAPGGAGGRSQHF
TRBV7-9	TRBD1	TRBJ1-2	.	TGTGCCAGCAGCTTTCTACCGAGGGGGCCCCAGGGCTACACCTTC	CASSFLPRGPQGYTF
TRBV10-1	TRBD2	TRBJ2-7	few	TGCGCCAGCAGTGAGCGGGGGGGGTACTACGAGCAGTACTTC	CASSERGGYYEQYF
TRBV7-6	TRBD1	TRBJ1-3	few	TGTGCCAGCAGCATTCGACAGGGGGCCATCTCTGGAAACACCATATATTTT	CASSIRQGAISGNTIYF
TRBV28	.	TRBJ1-4	.	TGTGCCAGCAGTTTAGTGGCTGAAAAACTGTTTTTT	CASSLVAEKLFF
TRBV7-6	.	TRBJ1-4	.	TGTGCCAGCAGCTTAGCAGCCGGGACTTCAAATGAAAAACTGTTTTTT	CASSLAAGTSNEKLFF
TRBV19	TRBD1	TRBJ1-1	once	TGTGCCAGTAGTATCGACAGGGCCCTTCGGGCCACTGAAGCTTTCTTT	CASSIDRALRATEAFF
TRBV2	.	TRBJ1-1	.	TGTGCCAGCAGCCGCAGGGACATGAACACTGAAGCTTTCTTT	CASSRRDMNTEAFF
TRBV19	TRBD2	TRBJ2-1	.	TGTGCCAGTAGTAGAGGACTAGCGGGATGGGATGAGCAGTTCTTC	CASSRGLAGWDEQFF
TRBV5-1	.	TRBJ1-1	.	TGCGCCAGCAGCCCGGCAGGGGTGGGGTCTGAAGCTTTCTTT	CASSPAGVGSEAFF
TRBV18	.	TRBJ1-3	.	TGTGCCAGCTCACCCCAAATTCCGACAGAATCGGGAAACACCATATATTTT	CASSPQIPTESGNTIYF
TRBV27	.	TRBJ1-5	.	TGTGCCAGCAGTTTTCGGGTAGAGGGAGAGTATTACAATCAGCCCCAGCATTTT	CASSFRVEGEYYNQPQHF
TRBV4-2	.	TRBJ2-1	.	TGTGCCAGCAGCCAAGATTCGGCCAGCGAGACCTACAATGAGCAGTTCTTC	CASSQDSASETYNEQFF
TRBV5-6	.	TRBJ2-7	.	TGTGCCAGCAGCTTGACGGCGGGACAGTTTGACGAGCAGTACTTC	CASSLTAGQFDEQYF
TRBV6-1	.	TRBJ2-7	.	TGTGCCAGCAGTGACATGAGTTTTGAACCCTACGAGCAGTACTTC	CASSDMSFEPYEQYF
TRBV6-6	.	TRBJ1-2	.	TGTGCCAGCAGTTACTCCCCGGGGGGCGCCGGCTATGGCTACACCTTC	CASSYSPGGAGYGYTF